This T cell receptor (beta chain) originates from a study of T-cell memory formation after mild COVID-19. As for the study in general: TCR clusters mostly belonged to single donors. Study-wide points: Researchers report contracting CD4+ clones mostly in CM and EM, with CD8+ clones in EMRA. The appearance of some responding clones in pre-infection memory suggested that cross-reactive memory joined.

The junction had 5 bases not matched to a gene; V was cut back by 0 bases and J by 4 bases. Germline V gives CDR1 LGHNA, CDR2 YSLEER. CDR3 length equals 15 residues. A word on this clonotype: Its antigen is undetermined.

TCRdb redid the calling of the 5' RACE reads with MiXCR, one entry per CDR3 protein. This sample has some 340,000 distinct CDR3 sequences, with roughly 13% found just once. The chain employs TRBV4-3 and TRBJ1-2, with TRBD1 identical over 7 bases. The specimen sequenced was PBMCs or a T cell subset sorted from them (not recorded which). The receptor's source is a man aged 18 to 29 who had mild COVID-19 (a few samples of this study predate the infection). Cell type and time point are not known. The CDR3: CASSQDHRGSYGYTF. The CDR3 nucleotides read TGCGCCAGCAGCCAAGATCACAGGGGATCCTATGGCTACACCTTC.